The 5 T cell receptor beta chains below all came from one sample that was sequenced in a study of T cells in localized non-small cell lung cancer. TCRdb's table, derived via immunoSEQ multiplex PCR, lists solely in-frame clones and lacks some. The sample contains around 48,000 clones, 60% to 85% of which appear only once. Here the sequenced sample was peripheral blood, taken before any cancer treatment. The receptor set was obtained from a man between 40 and 69 years old with stage I squamous cell lung carcinoma.

DNA for the CDR3: TGTGCCAGCAGCTTTGATCAGCCTGGAAACACCATATATTTT. As protein: CASSFDQPGNTIYF. J is TRBJ1-3 and V is TRBV5-4; D is undetermined. The V end lost 2 bases, the J end lost 2 bases, and 8 bases lay between the germline ends. Germline CDR1 and CDR2: SGHNT and YYREEE (reference sequence). The CDR3 runs to 14 residues.

This clone was detected only a few times. The rearrangement uses TRBV21-1 and TRBJ1-6. TRBV21-1 is described as a pseudogene. The CDR3 runs to 10 residues. The CDR3, as DNA: TGTGCCAGCAAGGGTTCAACCCTCCACTTT. Translating it yields CASKGSTLHF.

The CDR3, as DNA: TGTGCCAGACCCATCTCAGGGGCCTGTAATCAGCCCCAGCATTTT. This translates into CARPISGACNQPQHF. V gene TRBV19 combines with J gene TRBJ1-5; tentative D call: TRBD1 (6 bases). The CDR3 runs to 15 residues. Between the trimmed V and J ends, which lost 9 bases and 4 bases, there was a span of 19 bases. Germline V gives CDR1 LNHDA, CDR2 SQIVND (reference sequence).

The table lists this clone with a count of one. The gene calls are TRBV7-2 and TRBJ2-6; D unclear. V shed 5 bases and J shed 2 bases, with 10 bases lying between them. CDR1 and CDR2 (germline): SGHTA, FQGNSA. The CDR3 runs 15 residues. DNA of the CDR3: TGTGCCAGCAGCCCCAAAGGCCCTGGGGCCAACGTCCTGACTTTC. It is translated as CASSPKGPGANVLTF. The full variable domain, with the rest looked up from reference TRBV7-2 and TRBJ2-6, is GAGVSQSPSNKVTEKGKDVELRCDPISGHTALYWYRQSLGQGLEFLIYFQGNSAPDKSGLPSDRFSAERTGGSVSTLTIQRTQQEDSAVYLCASSPKGPGANVLTFGAGSRLTVL.

The rearrangement uses TRBV7-2 and TRBJ1-6, with D unclear. Trimming took off 4 bases at V and 6 bases at J, with 10 bases between the two ends. The CDR3 is 14 amino acids. Germline lookup yields CDR1 SGHTA and CDR2 FQGNSA. This CDR3 reads CASSSGVSNSPLHF. CDR3 bases: TGTGCCAGCAGCTCCGGGGTTTCTAATTCACCCCTCCACTTT.